This T cell receptor (beta chain) originates from a study of human T cells and chemical hapten exposure. The trim removed 5 bases at V and 4 bases at J, leaving 6 bases unmatched. This CDR3 is 15 amino acids long. Study-wide results and caveats: Correlating positively with patch test score were the PT1 expanded TCR counts. After DPC sensitization, TCRs above 1 in 1000 frequency showed no change.

This clonotype was seen ten or more times. The antigen is not known. In the study's own analysis: Between roughly 20,000 and 700,000 TCRs appeared in each sample, and the median stood at around 92,000. TCRdb redid the calling of the RACE reads with MiXCR, one entry per CDR3 protein. These V and J calls rely on TCRdb rather than the paper's analysis. The sample has 350,000 to 400,000 distinct CDR3 sequences; 5% to 6.5% are singletons. Time point in this sample: pre-sensitization, week 0. Specified treatment: therapeutic diphenylcyclopropenone sensitization with weekly scalp DPC. Here the sequenced sample was whole blood, taken in connection with sensitization to the hapten diphenylcyclopropenone (DPC). This receptor was obtained from a woman in her fifties or sixties with alopecia areata. Some clones in this sample may be carry-over from other donors' samples. The gene calls are TRBV12-3 or TRBV12-4 and TRBJ1-5; TRBD1 aligns across 9 bases. The CDR3 DNA is TGTGCCAGCAGTCGGACAGGGGCAGGTAATCAGCCCCAGCATTTT. As protein: CASSRTGAGNQPQHF.